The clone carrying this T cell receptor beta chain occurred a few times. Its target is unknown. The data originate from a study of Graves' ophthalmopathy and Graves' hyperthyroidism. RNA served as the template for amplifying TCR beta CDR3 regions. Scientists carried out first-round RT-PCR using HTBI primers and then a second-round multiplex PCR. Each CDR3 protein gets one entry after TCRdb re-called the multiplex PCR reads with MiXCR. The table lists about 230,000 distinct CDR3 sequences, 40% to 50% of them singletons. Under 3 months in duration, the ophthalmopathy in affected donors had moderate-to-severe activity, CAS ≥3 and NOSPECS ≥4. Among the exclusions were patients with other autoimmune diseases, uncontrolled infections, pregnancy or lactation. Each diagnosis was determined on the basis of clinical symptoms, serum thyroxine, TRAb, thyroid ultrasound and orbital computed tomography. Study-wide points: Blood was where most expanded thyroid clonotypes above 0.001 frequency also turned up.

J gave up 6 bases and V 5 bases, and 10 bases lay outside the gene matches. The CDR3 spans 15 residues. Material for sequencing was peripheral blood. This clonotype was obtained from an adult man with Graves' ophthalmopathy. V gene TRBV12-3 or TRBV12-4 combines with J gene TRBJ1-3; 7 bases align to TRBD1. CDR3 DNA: TGTGCCAGCAGTATCCGGACAGGTGCCTCAAACACCATATATTTT. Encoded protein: CASSIRTGASNTIYF.